This T cell receptor beta chain derives from a study of cytomegalovirus exposure and HLA in healthy donors. Study-wide points: Association of a missense DCLRE1C variant with TCR beta V- and J-gene trimming was reported in a later analysis. Presence/absence analyses assumed roughly uniform sequencing depth across donors.

Regarding this clone: Its cognate antigen is unknown.

PCR used 60 Vbeta primers and 13 Jbeta primers. The data were produced by immunoSEQ multiplex PCR, yet TCRdb's version contains in-frame clones alone and is incomplete. The repertoire holds 95,000 to 110,000 clones, with around 77% as singletons. In germline, CDR1 is SQVTM, CDR2 ANQGSEA. The CDR3 has 13 residues. With 2 bases clipped from V and 4 bases from J, the junction kept 3 bases outside the gene matches. The chain combines TRBV29-1 with TRBJ2-5, with TRBD1 identical over 8 bases. The TCR was taken from a male donor in good health and CMV-seronegative. Sample: PBMCs. In nucleotides, the CDR3 is TGCAGCGTTGAACCAGACAGGGGAGAGACCCAGTACTTC. It translates to CSVEPDRGETQYF.